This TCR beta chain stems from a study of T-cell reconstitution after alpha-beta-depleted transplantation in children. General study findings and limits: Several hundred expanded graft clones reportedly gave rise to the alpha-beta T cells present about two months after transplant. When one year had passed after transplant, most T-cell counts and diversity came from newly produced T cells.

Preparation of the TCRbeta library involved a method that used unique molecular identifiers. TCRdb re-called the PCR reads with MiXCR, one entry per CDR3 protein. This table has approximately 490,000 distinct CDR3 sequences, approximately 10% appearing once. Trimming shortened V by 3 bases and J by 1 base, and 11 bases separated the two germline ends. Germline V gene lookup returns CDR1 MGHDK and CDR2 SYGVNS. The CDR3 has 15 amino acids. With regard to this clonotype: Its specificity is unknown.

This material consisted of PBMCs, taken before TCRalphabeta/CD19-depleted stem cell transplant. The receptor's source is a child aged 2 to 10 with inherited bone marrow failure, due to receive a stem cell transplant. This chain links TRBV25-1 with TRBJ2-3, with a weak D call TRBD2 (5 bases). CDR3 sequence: CASSDLVARTDTQYF. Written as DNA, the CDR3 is TGTGCCAGCAGTGATTTGGTAGCGCGCACAGATACGCAGTATTTT.